The 24 T cell receptor beta chains below come from one sample, sequenced in a study of control samples from healthy donors and cancer patients (dated by TCRdb to between 2020 and 2021). Library preparation was by the immunoSEQ multiplex PCR assay. Not all clones reach the TCRdb copy of this immuneACCESS table, which keeps in-frame sequences only. Checked studies attribute under half of the gap to unresolved V genes and leave the rest unexplained. The sample records around 130,000 clones, about 95% of which are singletons. Together, the top ten hold about 3.5% of the sample. Sequencing was done on a sample of blood. The receptors originated from a man aged 25 to 45 in good health.

The chain employs TRBV5-4 and TRBJ1-1, with D perhaps matching TRBD1 (6 bases). V dropped 0 bases and J dropped 2 bases, with 14 bases sitting between them. This CDR3 is 16 amino acids long. Per germline, CDR1 SGHNT and CDR2 YYREEE (reference sequence). CDR3: CASSLGGAGVNTEAFF. The CDR3 bases are TGTGCCAGCAGCTTGGGGGGGGCAGGGGTTAACACTGAAGCTTTCTTT.

The rearrangement joins TRBV19 to TRBJ2-3; TRBD2 is a possible D gene (5 bases). The germline CDR1 and CDR2 sequences are LNHDA and SQIVND (reference sequence). The CDR3 length is 14 residues. V lost 6 bases, J lost 2 bases, and 12 bases lay in between. In DNA, the CDR3 is TGTGCCAGTAGAAGCAGCGACTACACAGATACGCAGTATTTT. Translated: CASRSSDYTDTQYF.

The V gene is TRBV5-4, the J gene TRBJ2-1, with a possible D match to TRBD2 (6 bases). CDR3 length: 11 residues. Germline V gene lookup returns CDR1 SGHNT and CDR2 YYREEE (reference sequence). Trimming left V 4 bases short and J 15 bases short, with 14 bases between. CDR3 sequence (DNA): TGTGCCAGCAGCGCGGGGCCTCGGGTGTTCTTC. This gives the protein CASSAGPRVFF.

This sequence joins TRBV7-6 and TRBJ2-2; 8 nucleotides agree with TRBD1. Looked up from germline, CDR1 is SGHVS and CDR2 is FNYEAQ. V dropped 2 bases and J dropped 4; count of bases not matched to a gene: 3. This CDR3 contains 15 residues. CDR3 protein: CASSLQGAVTGELFF. The CDR3 bases are TGTGCCAGCAGCTTACAGGGGGCCGTCACCGGGGAGCTGTTTTTT.

The V and J genes are TRBV6-2 or TRBV6-3 and TRBJ2-4; TRBD2 is a possible D gene (7 bases). The CDR3 contains 15 residues. CDR1 is MNHEY and CDR2 is SVGEGT in the germline V gene. V was cut by 4 bases and J by 5 bases, with 15 bases left in between. CDR3 DNA: TGTGCCAGCAGTTGGTCAACAGGGAGGGAAAACATTCAGTACTTC. This encodes CASSWSTGRENIQYF.

V gene TRBV29-1 combines with J gene TRBJ1-5; 11 bases fit TRBD1. The ends lost 1 base at V and 1 base at J; junction bases unmatched: 9. The V gene's germline CDR1 is SQVTM and CDR2 ANQGSEA. The CDR3 is 18 amino acids. CDR3: CSVEGPGQGVKSNQPQHF. The CDR3 region has the DNA TGCAGCGTTGAAGGACCGGGACAGGGGGTGAAGAGCAATCAGCCCCAGCATTTT. The full variable domain, in which reference TRBV29-1 and TRBJ1-5 provide the parts outside the CDR3, is SAVISQKPSRDICQRGTSLTIQCQVDSQVTMMFWYRQQPGQSLTLIATANQGSEATYESGFVIDKFPISRPNLTFSTLTVSNMSPEDSSIYLCSVEGPGQGVKSNQPQHFGDGTRLSIL.

The V call is TRBV5-4, the J call TRBJ2-2; D remains ambiguous. With 2 bases removed from V and 5 bases from J, the gap between germline ends came to 1 base. The CDR3 length is 11 residues. Germline CDR1 and CDR2: SGHNT and YYREEE (reference sequence). Here the CDR3 DNA reads TGTGCCAGCAGCTTTACCGGGGAGCTGTTTTTT. It is translated as CASSFTGELFF.

The CDR3 reads CSVEAWIGYTF. In DNA, the CDR3 is TGCAGCGTTGAAGCATGGATTGGCTACACCTTC. The V call is TRBV29-1, the J call TRBJ1-2, with D unresolved. Looked up from germline, CDR1 is SQVTM and CDR2 is ANQGSEA. V gave up 1 base and J gave up 7 bases, with 7 bases separating them. CDR3 size: 11 residues.

The chain employs TRBV5-1 and TRBJ2-3; TRBD2 aligns across 9 bases. The CDR3 is made up of 16 amino acids. Losses at the gene ends were 3 bases for V and 2 bases for J; bases not matched to a gene: 7. Germline assignment: CDR1 SGHRS and CDR2 YFSETQ. The CDR3 is CASSWRERGATDTQYF. In DNA, the CDR3 is TGCGCCAGCAGCTGGAGGGAGCGGGGGGCCACAGATACGCAGTATTTT.

The chain links TRBV5-1 to TRBJ2-7; D may be TRBD2 (5 bases). V dropped 4 bases and J dropped 0 bases, with 14 bases sitting between them. Germline loops: CDR1 SGHRS, CDR2 YFSETQ. The CDR3 contains 15 residues. In DNA form, the CDR3 reads TGCGCCAGCAGCCGCCGGGGTCCTAGCTCCTACGAGCAGTACTTC. It codes for CASSRRGPSSYEQYF.

The rearrangement uses TRBV4-1 and TRBJ1-2, with a possible D match to TRBD1 (6 bases). CDR1 and CDR2 from the germline V gene are MGHRA and YSYEKL. The CDR3 is 17 residues long. V lost 0 bases and J lost 4, with 18 bases in between. The CDR3 DNA follows: TGCGCCAGCAGCCAAGATTGGTCGCGGACAGTAAGCTATGGCTACACCTTC. This codes for CASSQDWSRTVSYGYTF.

The chain carries TRBV4-2 and TRBJ2-3; D might be TRBD2 (6 bases). There are 16 residues in the CDR3. V shed 4 bases and J shed 2 bases, with 16 bases lying between them. Germline V gene lookup returns CDR1 LGHNA and CDR2 YNFKEQ. CDR3 coding DNA: TGTGCCAGCAGCCCGCCGGGCGGGGCTCCCACAGATACGCAGTATTTT. Translated, it gives CASSPPGGAPTDTQYF.

V usage is TRBV4-2 and J usage is TRBJ2-5; TRBD2 aligns across 9 bases. Germline V lookup: CDR1 LGHNA, CDR2 YNFKEQ. With V trimmed by 3 bases and J by 2 bases, 4 bases remained unmatched. The CDR3 is made up of 15 amino acids. CDR3 loop: CASSQAGGPQETQYF. The CDR3 nucleotides read TGTGCCAGCAGCCAGGCGGGGGGGCCTCAAGAGACCCAGTACTTC.

This clone occurred once. The rearrangement uses TRBV6-5 and TRBJ2-3, with 8 nucleotides matching TRBD1. Germline lookup yields CDR1 MNHEY and CDR2 SVGAGI. With V trimmed by 1 base and J by 2 bases, 5 bases remained unmatched. CDR3 size: 16 residues. CDR3 bases: TGTGCCAGCAGTTACTTGAGACAGGGGACCACAGATACGCAGTATTTT. It is translated as CASSYLRQGTTDTQYF.

The count of this clone is one. The chain combines TRBV3-1 (or the pseudogene TRBV3-2) with TRBJ2-6; tentatively, D is TRBD1 or TRBD2 (5 bases each). Germline V gene sequence: CDR1 LGHDT, CDR2 YNNKEL (reference sequence). The CDR3 is 14 residues long. V dropped 3 bases and J dropped 2 bases, with 5 bases sitting between them. In nucleotides, the CDR3 is TGTGCCAGCAGCCAGGGGGCTGGGGCCAACGTCCTGACTTTC. It translates to CASSQGAGANVLTF.

The V gene is TRBV30, the J gene TRBJ1-4; D ambiguous. Germline-derived CDR1 and CDR2 are GTSNPN and SVGIG (reference sequence). V dropped 3 bases and J dropped 7 bases, with 9 bases sitting between them. This CDR3 spans 12 amino acids. The CDR3 coding sequence is TGTGCCTGGAGGGCAGCCGGTGAAAAACTGTTTTTT. Its protein is CAWRAAGEKLFF.

V is TRBV19 and J is TRBJ1-5; D ambiguous. This CDR3 region has 15 residues. The germline V and J ends were trimmed by 3 bases and 0 bases, with 9 bases remaining between them. Germline-derived CDR1 and CDR2 are LNHDA and SQIVND (reference sequence). The CDR3 DNA is TGTGCCAGTAGTATCGGGCAGCTTAGCAATCAGCCCCAGCATTTT. It is translated as CASSIGQLSNQPQHF.

This clone appeared once. The chain uses TRBV24-1 and TRBJ2-2; D is unclear. The germline V gene has CDR1 KGHDR and CDR2 SFDVKD. V was clipped by 10 bases and J by 2 bases, with 13 bases between them. CDR3 length equals 14 residues. CDR3 region: CATKPGSNTGELFF. The CDR3 region has the DNA TGTGCCACTAAACCGGGCTCAAACACCGGGGAGCTGTTTTTT.

This clone has just one count. CDR3 coding DNA: TGCGCCAGCAGCCAAGATCCGGGCAGTGATAATGAAAAACTGTTTTTT. As protein: CASSQDPGSDNEKLFF. This chain connects TRBV4-1 to TRBJ1-4; no firm D call. Germline loops: CDR1 MGHRA, CDR2 YSYEKL. Trimming pared 0 bases from V and 4 bases from J, leaving 12 bases between. CDR3 length: 16 residues.

The V call is TRBV18, the J call TRBJ1-1; D gene uncertain. CDR1 and CDR2 from the germline V gene are KGHSH and LQKENI. The V and J ends lost 2 bases and 1 base respectively, with 5 bases between them. The CDR3 runs 13 residues. The CDR3 spells CASSPRQNTEAFF. Written as DNA, the CDR3 is TGTGCCAGCTCACCAAGGCAGAACACTGAAGCTTTCTTT. The full variable domain, its missing parts supplied by reference TRBV18 and TRBJ1-1, is NAGVMQNPRHLVRRRGQEARLRCSPMKGHSHVYWYRQLPEEGLKFMVYLQKENIIDESGMPKERFSAEFPKEGPSILRIQQVVRGDSAAYFCASSPRQNTEAFFGQGTRLTVV.

The chain links TRBV6-1 to TRBJ1-2; D is possibly TRBD1 (5 bases). This CDR3 comprises 12 residues. Trimming stripped 3 bases from V and 4 bases from J, with 6 bases between. Per the germline V gene, CDR1 is MNHNS and CDR2 is SASEGT. In DNA, the CDR3 is TGTGCCAGCAGTGAGGGGGGCTATGGCTACACCTTC. This codes for CASSEGGYGYTF.

To note about this clone: Other nucleotide sequences from this sample produce the same CDR3. This chain links TRBV7-2 with TRBJ1-2, with D possibly TRBD1 on 5 matching bases. V was trimmed by 6 bases and J by 2 bases, leaving 10 bases between them. The CDR3 consists of 13 residues. Germline lookup yields CDR1 SGHTA and CDR2 FQGNSA. The CDR3 coding sequence is TGTGCCAGCAGTCCAGACAGAAACTATGGCTACACCTTC. Translating gives CASSPDRNYGYTF.

As concerns this clone: In the same sample, other DNA sequences code for this CDR3. The chain links TRBV6-5 to TRBJ1-1; D not resolved. Per germline, CDR1 MNHEY and CDR2 SVGAGI. Trimming removed 6 bases at V and 0 bases at J, with 5 bases between. This CDR3 has 12 amino acids. CDR3 in amino acids: CASRRMNTEAFF. CDR3 coding DNA: TGTGCCAGCAGGAGAATGAACACTGAAGCTTTCTTT.

This clone is a singleton in its sample. The chain carries TRBV28 and TRBJ1-5; 8 nucleotides agree with TRBD1. The CDR3 extends over 16 amino acids. The V and J ends lost 6 bases and 0 bases, in that order; junction bases with no gene match: 7. Germline CDR1 is MDHEN and CDR2 is SYDVKM. CDR3 coding DNA: TGTGCCAGCAGACGACAGGGGCATTATAGCAATCAGCCCCAGCATTTT. Its protein is CASRRQGHYSNQPQHF.